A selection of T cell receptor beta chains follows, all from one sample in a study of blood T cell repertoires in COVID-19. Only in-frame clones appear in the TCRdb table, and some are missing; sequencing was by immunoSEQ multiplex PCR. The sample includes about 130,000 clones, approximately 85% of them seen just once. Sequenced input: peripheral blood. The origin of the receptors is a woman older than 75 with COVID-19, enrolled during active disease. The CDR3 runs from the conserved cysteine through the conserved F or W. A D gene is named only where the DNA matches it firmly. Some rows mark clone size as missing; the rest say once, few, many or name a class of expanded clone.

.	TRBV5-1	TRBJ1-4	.	TGCGCCAGCAGCCTAGCTGCAACTAATGAAAAACTGTTTTTT	CASSLAATNEKLFF
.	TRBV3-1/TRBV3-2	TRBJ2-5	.	TGTGCCAGCAGCCAAGTAACGACAGTACAAGAGACCCAGTACTTC	CASSQVTTVQETQYF
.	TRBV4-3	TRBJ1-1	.	TGCGCCAGCAGCCAAGCCGGGAACACTGAAGCTTTCTTT	CASSQAGNTEAFF
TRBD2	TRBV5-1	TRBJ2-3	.	TGCGCCAGCACCCGTGGGGGACTAGCGGGAGTTTGGGATACGCAGTATTTT	CASTRGGLAGVWDTQYF
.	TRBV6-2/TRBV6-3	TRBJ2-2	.	TGTGCCAGCAGTTATTCGACTGTCGGGGAGCTGTTTTTT	CASSYSTVGELFF
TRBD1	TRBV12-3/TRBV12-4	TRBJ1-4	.	TGTGCCAGCAGTTTAGGGGGACAGGAAAAACTGTTTTTT	CASSLGGQEKLFF
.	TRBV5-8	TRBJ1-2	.	TGTGCCAGCAGCTTGGTACGATCCACGGGCTATGGCTACACCTTC	CASSLVRSTGYGYTF
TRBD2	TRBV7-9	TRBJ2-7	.	TGTGCCAGCAGTCGGACTAGCGGACTCGCATACGAGCAGTACTTC	CASSRTSGLAYEQYF
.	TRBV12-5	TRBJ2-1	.	TGTGCTAGTGGTTTGCTAGGGGCCAGAAGTGAGCAGTTCTTC	CASGLLGARSEQFF
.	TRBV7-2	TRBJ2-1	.	TGTGCCAGCAGCTTAGATTATAACAATGAGCAGTTCTTC	CASSLDYNNEQFF
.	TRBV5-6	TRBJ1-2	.	TGTGCCAGCAGCTTATCGGCCTCGAGGGGCTACACCTTC	CASSLSASRGYTF
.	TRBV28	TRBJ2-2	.	TGTGCCAGCAATGGGGGCGCGAACACCGGGGAGCTGTTTTTT	CASNGGANTGELFF
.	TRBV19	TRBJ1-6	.	TGTGCCAGCCAGGGACACTCCTATAATTCACCCCTCCACTTT	CASQGHSYNSPLHF
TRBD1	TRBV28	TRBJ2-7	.	TGTGCCAGCAGTTTATTGGGGACAGACGTCTCCTACGAGCAGTACTTC	CASSLLGTDVSYEQYF
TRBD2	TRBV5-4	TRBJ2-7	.	TGTGCCAGCAGCTTGGGGCTAGCGGGAGTCTACGAGCAGTACTTC	CASSLGLAGVYEQYF
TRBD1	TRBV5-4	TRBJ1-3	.	TGTGCCAGCAGCTCCTGGACAGGCGCTGGAAACACCATATATTTT	CASSSWTGAGNTIYF
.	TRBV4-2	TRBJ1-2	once	TGTGCCAGCAGCCAAGAGGCAGGGCAATCCTATGGCTACACCTTC	CASSQEAGQSYGYTF
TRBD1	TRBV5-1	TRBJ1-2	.	TGCGCCAGCAGCCCGGAGGGACAGGGGCCCTATGGCTACACCTTC	CASSPEGQGPYGYTF
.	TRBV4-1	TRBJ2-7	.	TGCGCCAGCAGCCAGAGTTTCTCCTACGAGCAGTACTTC	CASSQSFSYEQYF
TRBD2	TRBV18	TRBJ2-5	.	TGTGCCAGCTCACCACCGGGACTAGCTTTCGGGACCCAGTACTTC	CASSPPGLAFGTQYF
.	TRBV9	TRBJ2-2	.	TGTGCCAGCGCGGCTAGCGCGAACACCGGGGAGCTGTTTTTT	CASAASANTGELFF
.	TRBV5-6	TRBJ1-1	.	TGTGCCAGCAGCGGTACAGGGAAACTAAACACTGAAGCTTTCTTT	CASSGTGKLNTEAFF
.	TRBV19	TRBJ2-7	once	TGTGCCAGTAGTATACAGTCGGGTACTCGCGAGCAGTACTTC	CASSIQSGTREQYF
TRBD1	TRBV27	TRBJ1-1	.	TGTGCCAGCAGTTACAGGGGGGCGACTGAAGCTTTCTTT	CASSYRGATEAFF
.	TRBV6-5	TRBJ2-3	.	TGTGCCAGCACCGAAGGGGCAGGGTACACAGATACGCAGTATTTT	CASTEGAGYTDTQYF
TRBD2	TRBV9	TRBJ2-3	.	TGTGCCAGCAGCGCCGGGACTAGCGACGGGGCAGATACGCAGTATTTT	CASSAGTSDGADTQYF
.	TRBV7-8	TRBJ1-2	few	TGTGCCAGCAGCCCGAGGCGGGCGGACTTAAACTATGGCTACACCTTC	CASSPRRADLNYGYTF
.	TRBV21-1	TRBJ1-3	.	TGTGCCAGCAGCCATTGGCTGTCAGGGGGCGCGAAAGGAAACACCATATATTTT	CASSHWLSGGAKGNTIYF
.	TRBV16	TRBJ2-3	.	TGTGCCAGCAGCCAAGCCGTTGAGGGTACGCAGTATTTT	CASSQAVEGTQYF
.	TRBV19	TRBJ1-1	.	TGTGCCAGTAGTATGGCAGGTGGCACTGAAGCTTTCTTT	CASSMAGGTEAFF
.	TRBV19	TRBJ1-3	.	TGTGCCAGTAGTATAGGGGAGGGTTTCTCTGGAAACACCATATATTTT	CASSIGEGFSGNTIYF
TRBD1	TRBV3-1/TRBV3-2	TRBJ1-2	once	TGTGCCAGCAGCCTGCAGCTCCAGGGGGATGGCTACACCTTC	CASSLQLQGDGYTF
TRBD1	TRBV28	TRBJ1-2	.	TGTGCCAGCAGGACTTCAACAGGGGCGCCAGGCTTC	CASRTSTGAPGF
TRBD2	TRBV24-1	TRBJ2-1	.	TGTGCCACCAGTGATGCCCTGGGTAGCGGGCCCCGGGAGCAGTTCTTC	CATSDALGSGPREQFF
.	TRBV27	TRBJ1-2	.	TGTGCCAGCAGTTTTTCAGCGAACTATGGCTACACCTTC	CASSFSANYGYTF